Following are 4 T cell receptor beta chains from one sample sequenced in a study of TIL therapy for anti-PD-1-resistant metastatic lung cancer (dated by TCRdb to about 2021). Using bias-controlled multiplex PCR with the immunoSEQ v3 hsTCRB kit, the TCR beta CDR3 regions were amplified from genomic DNA. TCRdb provides this immuneACCESS table in a form limited to in-frame rearrangements. Some clones are lacking; in checked studies, under half of them reflect an unresolved V gene, and why the rest are absent is not known. The sample table lists about 57,000 clones, around 80% of them with a count of one. Together, the top ten hold about 5% of the sample. In the paper's terms, the time point label means: pre-treatment sample, taken before nivolumab and TIL therapy. Sequenced material: blood, taken at baseline. These receptors all stem from a woman aged 30-79 years with non-small cell lung cancer.

This sequence joins TRBV7-9 and TRBJ2-7; 9 bases are shared with TRBD2. Germline trimming cut 6 bases from V and 4 bases from J; bases unmatched to any gene: 10. Germline CDR1 SEHNR, CDR2 FQNEAQ (reference sequence). The CDR3 is 15 residues long. The CDR3 is CASSTGTSPFYEQYF. CDR3 coding DNA: TGTGCCAGCAGTACCGGGACTAGCCCCTTTTACGAGCAGTACTTC.

The V gene is TRBV5-6, the J gene TRBJ2-1; no clear D. The germline V and J ends were trimmed by 7 bases and 0 bases, with 17 bases remaining between them. Germline-derived CDR1 and CDR2 are SGHDT and YYEEEE. There are 16 residues in the CDR3. CDR3 sequence: CASSTHSTYSYNEQFF. The CDR3 DNA reads TGTGCCAGCTCCACCCACAGCACATACTCCTACAATGAGCAGTTCTTC. The variable domain in full, with the rest retrieved from reference TRBV5-6 and TRBJ2-1, is DAGVTQSPTHLIKTRGQQVTLRCSPKSGHDTVSWYQQALGQGPQFIFQYYEEEERQRGNFPDRFSGHQFPNYSSELNVNALLLGDSALYLCASSTHSTYSYNEQFFGPGTRLTVL.

The V call is TRBV7-2, the J call TRBJ2-2; D gene unclear. Trimming removed 1 base from V and 2 bases from J, with 11 bases in between. Germline V gene sequence: CDR1 SGHTA, CDR2 FQGNSA. The CDR3 spans 16 residues. CDR3 amino acids: CASSLESYRNTGELFF. The CDR3 nucleotides read TGTGCCAGCAGCTTAGAATCGTACAGAAACACCGGGGAGCTGTTTTTT.

The V and J genes are TRBV9 and TRBJ2-1; TRBD2 aligns across 10 bases. The CDR3 sequence is 17 residues long. V lost 0 bases and J lost 6; bases outside the gene matches: 9. The germline CDR1 and CDR2 sequences are SGDLS and YYNGEE. Here the CDR3 DNA reads TGTGCCAGCAGCGTAGAATCACGGACTAGCGGAATCAATGAGCAGTTCTTC. Its protein is CASSVESRTSGINEQFF.